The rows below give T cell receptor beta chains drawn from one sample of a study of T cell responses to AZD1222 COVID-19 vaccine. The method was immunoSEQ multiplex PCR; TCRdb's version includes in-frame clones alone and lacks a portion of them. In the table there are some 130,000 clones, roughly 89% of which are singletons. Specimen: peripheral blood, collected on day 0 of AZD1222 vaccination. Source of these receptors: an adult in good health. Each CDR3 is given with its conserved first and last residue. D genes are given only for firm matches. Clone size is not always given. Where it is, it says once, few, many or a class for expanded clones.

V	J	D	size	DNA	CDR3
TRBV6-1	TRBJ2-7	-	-	TGTGCCAGCAGTTTGGGAGTTGACGAGCAGTACTTC	CASSLGVDEQYF
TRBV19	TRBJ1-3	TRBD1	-	TGTGCCAGTAGGACCGGGACAGCTTTAAATGGAAACACCATATATTTT	CASRTGTALNGNTIYF
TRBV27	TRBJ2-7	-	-	TGTGCCAGCAGTCAGCGCCGGGACACCTACGAGCAGTACTTC	CASSQRRDTYEQYF
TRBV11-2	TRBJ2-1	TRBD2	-	TGTGCCAGCAGCCGGGGGGGTAGCGGGAGTCACAATGAGCAGTTCTTC	CASSRGGSGSHNEQFF
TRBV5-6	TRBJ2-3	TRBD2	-	TGTGCCAGCAGCTTGGGTAGCGGGAGGCCTAGCACAGATACGCAGTATTTT	CASSLGSGRPSTDTQYF
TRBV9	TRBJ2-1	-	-	TGTGCCAGCAGCGTAGGAGGGGCTGGGGAGCAGTTCTTC	CASSVGGAGEQFF
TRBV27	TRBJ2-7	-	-	TGTGCCAGCAGTTCCAAGGGTCCCTACGAGCAGTACTTC	CASSSKGPYEQYF
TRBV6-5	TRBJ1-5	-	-	TGTGCCAGCAGTTCTCGGCAGGATCAGCCCCAGCATTTT	CASSSRQDQPQHF
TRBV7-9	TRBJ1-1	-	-	TGTGCCAGCAGCTTGATGAACACTGAAGCTTTCTTT	CASSLMNTEAFF
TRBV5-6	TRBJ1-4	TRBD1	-	TGTGCCAGCAGCTCCAGTGACAGGGTTATCGAAAAACTGTTTTTT	CASSSSDRVIEKLFF
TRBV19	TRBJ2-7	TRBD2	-	TGTGCCAGTAGTACAGTGTATACCGGGACTAGCGGGAGTCGGGGCGAGCAGTACTTC	CASSTVYTGTSGSRGEQYF
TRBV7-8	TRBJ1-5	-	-	TGTGCCAGCAGCTTGGGGGGGGGACCCAGCAATCAGCCCCAGCATTTT	CASSLGGGPSNQPQHF
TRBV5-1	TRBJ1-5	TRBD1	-	TGCGCCAGCAGCTGGGGGACAGGGTATTTGGTGGATCAGCCCCAGCATTTT	CASSWGTGYLVDQPQHF
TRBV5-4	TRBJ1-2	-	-	TGTGCCAGCAGCTCGTACTATGGCTACACCTTC	CASSSYYGYTF
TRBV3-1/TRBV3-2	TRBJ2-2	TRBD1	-	TGTGCCAGCAGCCAGGGGACAGGGAACACCGGGGAGCTGTTTTTT	CASSQGTGNTGELFF
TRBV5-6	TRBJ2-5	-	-	TGTGCCAGCAGCTGGGAAGGGGGCCAAGAGACCCAGTACTTC	CASSWEGGQETQYF
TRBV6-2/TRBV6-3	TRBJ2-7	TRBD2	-	TGTGCCAGCAGTTACGGAGGCGGGAGAGGGCTAGGCGAGCAGTACTTC	CASSYGGGRGLGEQYF
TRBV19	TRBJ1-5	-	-	TGTGCCAGTAGTATAGAGGGGGAGTATAGCAATCAGCCCCAGCATTTT	CASSIEGEYSNQPQHF
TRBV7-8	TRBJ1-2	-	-	TGTGCCAGCAGCTTGGATCCTAACTATGGCTACACCTTC	CASSLDPNYGYTF
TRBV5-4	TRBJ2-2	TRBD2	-	TGTGCCAGCAGCTTGGCTAGCGGGAGGGCCCGAAGCGGGGAGCTGTTTTTT	CASSLASGRARSGELFF
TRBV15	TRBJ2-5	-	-	TGTGCCACCAGAGGCGTTTTCGGGGAGACCCAGTACTTC	CATRGVFGETQYF
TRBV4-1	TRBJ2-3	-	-	TGCGCCAGCAGCTTTAGCGGCGAGAGGACAGATACGCAGTATTTT	CASSFSGERTDTQYF
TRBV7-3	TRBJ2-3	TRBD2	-	TGTGCCAGCAGCTCTCCGGGTAGCGGGATATTCGCAGATACGCAGTATTTT	CASSSPGSGIFADTQYF
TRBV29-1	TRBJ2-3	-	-	TGCAGCGTCCCGGGACAAAGTTTTAGGGCGCAGTATTTT	CSVPGQSFRAQYF
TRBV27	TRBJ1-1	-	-	TGTGCCAGCAACCTCCAGGCGTCGGGCACTGAAGCTTTCTTT	CASNLQASGTEAFF
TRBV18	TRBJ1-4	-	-	TGTGCCAGCTCCAATACGGGGTCTAATGAAAAACTGTTTTTT	CASSNTGSNEKLFF
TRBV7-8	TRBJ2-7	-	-	TGTGCCAGCAGCTTATCGCAGGCCTACGAGCAGTACTTC	CASSLSQAYEQYF
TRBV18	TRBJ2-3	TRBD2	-	TGTGCCAGCTCACCGGAGCGGGAGGAAGCAGATACGCAGTATTTT	CASSPEREEADTQYF
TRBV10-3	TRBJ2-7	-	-	TGTGCCATCAGTGACCAAAGGCTATCCCCGAGGGGGTACGAGCAGTACTTC	CAISDQRLSPRGYEQYF
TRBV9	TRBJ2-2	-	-	TGTGCCAGCAGCGGCCGGTGGGCCCGGGAGCTGTTTTTT	CASSGRWARELFF
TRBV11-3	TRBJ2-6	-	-	TGTGCCAGCAGCTTGGGTCCAGGACGTACCTCTGGGGCCAACGTCCTGACTTTC	CASSLGPGRTSGANVLTF
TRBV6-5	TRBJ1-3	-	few	TGTGCCAGCACCAGAATAGTCCAGGGAGGAAACACCATATATTTT	CASTRIVQGGNTIYF
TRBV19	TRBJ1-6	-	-	TGTGCCAGTAGTATTACTGCTGGCGGCTCACCCCTCCACTTT	CASSITAGGSPLHF
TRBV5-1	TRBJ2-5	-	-	TGCGCCAGCAGCTTGACAGGGTATGGAGAGACCCAGTACTTC	CASSLTGYGETQYF
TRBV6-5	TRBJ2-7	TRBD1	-	TGTGCCAGCAAGACCGGGACAGGGGGCCCCTACGAGCAGTACTTC	CASKTGTGGPYEQYF
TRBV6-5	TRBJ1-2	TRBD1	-	TGTGCCAGCAGTTACGGACAGGACTATGGCTACACCTTC	CASSYGQDYGYTF
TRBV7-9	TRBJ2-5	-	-	TGTGCCAGCAGCCCGGGGTTGGGTCGAGAGACCCAGTACTTC	CASSPGLGRETQYF
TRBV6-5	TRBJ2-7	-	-	TGTGCCAGCAGAGGAGGGTCCTACGAGCAGTACTTC	CASRGGSYEQYF
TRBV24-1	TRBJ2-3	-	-	TGTGCCACCAGTGATAGGATGGGCACAGATACGCAGTATTTT	CATSDRMGTDTQYF
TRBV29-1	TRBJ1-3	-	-	TGCAGCGTTGGCAGGGGCTCTGGAAACACCATATATTTT	CSVGRGSGNTIYF
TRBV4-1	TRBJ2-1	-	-	TGCGCCAGCAGCCAGGTATACAATGAGCAGTTCTTC	CASSQVYNEQFF